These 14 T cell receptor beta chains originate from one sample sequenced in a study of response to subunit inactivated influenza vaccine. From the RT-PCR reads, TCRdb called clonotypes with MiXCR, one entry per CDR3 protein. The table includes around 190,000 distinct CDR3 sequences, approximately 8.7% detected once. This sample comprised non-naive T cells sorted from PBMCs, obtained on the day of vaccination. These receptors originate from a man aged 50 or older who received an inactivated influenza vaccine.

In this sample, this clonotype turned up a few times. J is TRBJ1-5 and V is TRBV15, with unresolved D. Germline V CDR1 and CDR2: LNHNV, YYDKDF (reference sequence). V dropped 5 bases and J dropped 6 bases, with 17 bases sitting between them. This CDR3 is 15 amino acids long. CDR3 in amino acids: CATSQGSIRGQPQHF. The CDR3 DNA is TGTGCCACCAGCCAAGGGTCCATTCGGGGTCAGCCCCAGCATTTT.

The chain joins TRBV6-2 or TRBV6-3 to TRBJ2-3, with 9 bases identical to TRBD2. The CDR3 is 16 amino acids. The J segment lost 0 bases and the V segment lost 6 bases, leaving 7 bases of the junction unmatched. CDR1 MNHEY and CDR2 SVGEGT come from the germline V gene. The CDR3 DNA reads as TGTGCCAGCAGAGCTCACAGCGGGAGGAGCACAGATACGCAGTATTTT. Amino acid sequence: CASRAHSGRSTDTQYF.

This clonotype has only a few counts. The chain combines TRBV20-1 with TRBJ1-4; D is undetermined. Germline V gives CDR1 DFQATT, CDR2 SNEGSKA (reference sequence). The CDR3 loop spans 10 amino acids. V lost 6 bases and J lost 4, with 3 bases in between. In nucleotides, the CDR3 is TGCAGTGCCTATAATGAAAAACTGTTTTTT. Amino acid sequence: CSAYNEKLFF.

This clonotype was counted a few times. The CDR3 sequence is CASSLARNSPLHF. DNA for the CDR3: TGTGCCAGCAGTTTAGCCAGGAATTCACCCCTCCACTTT. The chain couples TRBV12-3 or TRBV12-4 to TRBJ1-6; D not certain. V was shortened by 0 bases and J by 7 bases, with 4 bases between the two germline ends. This CDR3 spans 13 amino acids.

This chain's CDR3 is CSARDLARGQGYTF. The CDR3 nucleotides read TGCAGTGCTAGAGATTTGGCCAGGGGGCAAGGCTACACCTTC. V is TRBV20-1 and J is TRBJ1-2; 8 bases align to TRBD1. Germline assignment: CDR1 DFQATT and CDR2 SNEGSKA (reference sequence). V was clipped by 0 bases and J by 8 bases; unmatched bases: 8. The CDR3 runs to 14 residues.

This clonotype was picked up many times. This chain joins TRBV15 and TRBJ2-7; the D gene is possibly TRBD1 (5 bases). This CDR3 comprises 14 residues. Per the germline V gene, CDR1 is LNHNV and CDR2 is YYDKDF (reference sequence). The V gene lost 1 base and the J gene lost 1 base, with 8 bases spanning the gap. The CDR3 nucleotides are TGTGCCACCAGCAGAGGCAGGGATTCCTACGAGCAGTACTTC. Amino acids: CATSRGRDSYEQYF.

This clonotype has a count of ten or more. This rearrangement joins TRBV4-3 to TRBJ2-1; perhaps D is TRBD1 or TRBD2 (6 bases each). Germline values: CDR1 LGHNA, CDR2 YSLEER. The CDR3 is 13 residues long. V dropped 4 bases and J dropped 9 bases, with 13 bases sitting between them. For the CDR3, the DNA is TGCGCCAGCAGCCTCGTGCCGGGGGCTGAGCAGTTCTTC. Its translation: CASSLVPGAEQFF.

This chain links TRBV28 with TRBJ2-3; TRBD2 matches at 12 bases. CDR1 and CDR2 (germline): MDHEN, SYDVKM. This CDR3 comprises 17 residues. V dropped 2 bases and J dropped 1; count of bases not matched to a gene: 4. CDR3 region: CASSLGGLAGRTDTQYF. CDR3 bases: TGTGCCAGCAGTTTAGGGGGACTAGCGGGCCGCACAGATACGCAGTATTTT.

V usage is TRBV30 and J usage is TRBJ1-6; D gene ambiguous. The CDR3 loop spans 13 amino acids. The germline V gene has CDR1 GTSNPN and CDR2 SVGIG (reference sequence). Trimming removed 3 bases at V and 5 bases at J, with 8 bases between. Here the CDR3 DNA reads TGTGCCTGGAGCAACAGCAATAATTCACCCCTCCACTTT. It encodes CAWSNSNNSPLHF.

CDR3 region: CASSQDLGRLYEQYF. In nucleotides, the CDR3 is TGTGCCAGCAGCCAAGACTTGGGCCGTCTCTACGAGCAGTACTTC. The rearrangement joins TRBV4-2 to TRBJ2-7; the D is unclear. Germline assignment: CDR1 LGHNA and CDR2 YNFKEQ. The CDR3 is 15 amino acids. V was clipped by 0 bases and J by 3 bases, with 12 bases between them.

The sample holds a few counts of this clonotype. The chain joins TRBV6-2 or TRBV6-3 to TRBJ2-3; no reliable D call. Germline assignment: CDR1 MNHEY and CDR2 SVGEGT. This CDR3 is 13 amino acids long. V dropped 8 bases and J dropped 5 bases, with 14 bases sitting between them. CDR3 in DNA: TGTGCCAGCCGTAAATCCTGGCGAGATACGCAGTATTTT. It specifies CASRKSWRDTQYF.

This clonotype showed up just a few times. The CDR3 nucleotides read TGTGCCAGCAGCCCGGACCGGTTACGGCGGTTCTTC. It translates to CASSPDRLRRFF. The chain combines TRBV14 with TRBJ2-1; D is ambiguous. V dropped 4 bases and J dropped 15 bases, with 16 bases sitting between them. The CDR3 length is 12 residues. Per the germline V gene, CDR1 is SGHDN and CDR2 is FVKESK.

CDR3 sequence (DNA): TGCAGTGCTCCCAGCGGGATTGTGGTGACAGATACGCAGTATTTT. Translated, it gives CSAPSGIVVTDTQYF. The chain has TRBV20-1 and TRBJ2-3; 7 nucleotides match TRBD2. The J segment lost 3 bases and the V segment lost 5 bases, leaving 11 bases of the junction unmatched. Germline CDR1 is DFQATT and CDR2 is SNEGSKA (reference sequence). This CDR3 spans 15 amino acids.

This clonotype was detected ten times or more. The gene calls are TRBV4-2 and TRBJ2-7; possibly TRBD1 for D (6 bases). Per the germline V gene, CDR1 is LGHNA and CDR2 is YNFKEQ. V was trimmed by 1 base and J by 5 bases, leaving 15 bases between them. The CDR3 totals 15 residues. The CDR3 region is CASSQARTGSDEQYF. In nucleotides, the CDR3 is TGTGCCAGCAGCCAAGCACGAACAGGGAGCGACGAGCAGTACTTC.